The text below deals with one TCR beta chain. Its antigen remains unknown. This sample stems from a study of graft-versus-host responses after intestinal transplantation. Germline V gene data show CDR1 as DFQATT and CDR2 as SNEGSKA (reference sequence). The CDR3 has 11 residues. V was clipped by 5 bases and J by 6 bases, with 11 bases between them. The method was immunoSEQ multiplex PCR; TCRdb's version includes in-frame clones alone and lacks a portion of them. This sample has about 100,000 clones; about 90% occur once, and the top ten carry 0.9%. Material: unstimulated CD4+ T cells sorted from spleen or lymph node cells, obtained before intestinal transplant. J is TRBJ2-7 and V is TRBV20-1; D is ambiguous. The sequence was collected from a human donor who received an intestinal transplant. The CDR3 protein is CSAPDGLEQYF. The DNA for the CDR3 is TGCAGTGCTCCCGATGGTCTCGAGCAGTACTTC.